This TCR beta chain was captured in a study of blood T cells in healthy people across ages. Study-wide points: Getting older went along with TCR beta diversity per million T cells dropping roughly linearly. The study could not conclusively compare naive and antigen-experienced cells, given its unsorted PBMCs.

Germline V gene sequence: CDR1 DFQATT, CDR2 SNEGSKA (reference sequence). The CDR3 totals 16 residues. Trimming pared 2 bases from V and 4 bases from J, leaving 17 bases between. This clonotype occurred a few times. Its antigen is not identified. Primed by a sample-barcoded 5' primer and a J-beta primer mix, a second PCR proceeded for roughly 7 to 11 cycles. Each of the cDNA molecules was tagged by a template-switch adaptor with 12 random nucleotides. Each CDR3 protein gets one entry after TCRdb re-called the 5' RACE reads with MiXCR. The repertoire holds about 290,000 distinct CDR3 sequences, with 25% to 30% as singletons.

The sample was blood. The V and J genes are TRBV20-1 and TRBJ2-2; TRBD2 is a possible D gene (5 bases). The receptor comes from a woman aged 70-85 years in good health. DNA of the CDR3: TGCAGTGCTAGAAACCGGGAAGGAGGTAGCACCGGGGAGCTGTTTTTT. Protein: CSARNREGGSTGELFF.